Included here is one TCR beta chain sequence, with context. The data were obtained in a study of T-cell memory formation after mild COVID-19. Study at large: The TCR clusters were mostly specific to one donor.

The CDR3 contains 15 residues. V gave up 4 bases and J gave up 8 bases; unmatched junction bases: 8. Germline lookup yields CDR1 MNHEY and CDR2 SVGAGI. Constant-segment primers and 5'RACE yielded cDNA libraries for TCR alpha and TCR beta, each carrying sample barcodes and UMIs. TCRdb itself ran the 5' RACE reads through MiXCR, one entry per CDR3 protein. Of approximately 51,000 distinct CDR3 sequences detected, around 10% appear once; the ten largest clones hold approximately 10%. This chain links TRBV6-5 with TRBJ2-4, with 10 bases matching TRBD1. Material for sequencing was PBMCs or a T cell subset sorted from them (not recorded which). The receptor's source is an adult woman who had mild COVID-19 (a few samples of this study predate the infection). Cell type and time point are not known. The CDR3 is CASSSGGQGGDIQYF. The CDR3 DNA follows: TGTGCCAGCAGTTCCGGCGGACAGGGGGGCGACATTCAGTACTTC.